The clone carrying this T cell receptor (beta chain) qualifies as medium-sized. Its antigen is unknown. This entry is derived from a study of HIV-infected patients and healthy controls. Alpha and beta constant-region primers primed reverse transcription of about 470 ng RNA. Alpha and beta chain libraries were made separately by chain-specific third strand synthesis with multiplexing indices. In TCRdb, the 5' RACE reads were re-called with MiXCR into one record per CDR3 protein. Among under 15,000 distinct CDR3 sequences, 11% were seen once, and the ten largest hold nearly 6.5%. Study-wide results and limits: HIV+ repertoires were severely depleted of MAIT alpha-chain CDR3s, unlike healthy controls.

All unsorted peripheral T cells were captured because whole blood was used without fractionation. The CDR3 runs to 16 residues. The germline V gene encodes CDR1 MDHEN and CDR2 SYDVKM. V was cut by 7 bases and J by 1 base, with 19 bases left in between. This sequence was found in an adult in good health. What was sequenced was blood. The chain employs TRBV28 and TRBJ1-1, with a tentative D call TRBD1 (5 bases). The CDR3 coding sequence is TGTGCCAGCATAGAACCTCCGGGACGGCAGAACACTGAAGCTTTCTTT. Translation gives CASIEPPGRQNTEAFF.